The 20 T cell receptor beta chains listed next were all sequenced from one sample in a study of tumor-infiltrating lymphocytes in localized non-small cell lung cancer. Sequenced by immunoSEQ multiplex PCR; TCRdb stores in-frame clones only, minus some. The data contain around 14,000 clones, under 70% of them singletons. The sequenced sample consisted of uninvolved lung tissue not adjacent to the tumor. These receptors were collected from a human donor with non-small cell lung cancer.

The V gene is TRBV11-3, the J gene TRBJ2-2; D unclear. The CDR3 runs to 13 residues. Germline CDR1 and CDR2: SGHNT and YENEEA. V shed 2 bases and J shed 8 bases, with 9 bases lying between them. In nucleotides, the CDR3 is TGTGCCAGCAGCTTATTAGGCGGAGGGGAGCTGTTTTTT. Its protein product is CASSLLGGGELFF.

This clone was seen only a few times. The chain employs TRBV7-9 and TRBJ2-7, with D tentatively TRBD2 (6 bases). The CDR3 totals 16 residues. Germline loops: CDR1 SEHNR, CDR2 FQNEAQ (reference sequence). V was clipped by 5 bases and J by 5 bases, with 22 bases between them. CDR3 protein: CASSPPERVYGNEQYF. Here the CDR3 DNA reads TGTGCCAGCAGCCCTCCCGAGCGGGTATATGGTAACGAGCAGTACTTC.

The V call is TRBV6-1, the J call TRBJ1-5; no firm D call. Trimming removed 5 bases at V and 5 bases at J, with 7 bases between. The CDR3 is made up of 12 amino acids. Germline V lookup: CDR1 MNHNS, CDR2 SASEGT. This chain's CDR3 is CASSTRDQPQHF. CDR3 DNA: TGTGCCAGCAGTACGCGCGATCAGCCCCAGCATTTT.

The J gene is TRBJ2-7, the V gene TRBV15; 8 nucleotides agree with TRBD1. Germline lookup yields CDR1 LNHNV and CDR2 YYDKDF (reference sequence). Unmatched junction bases numbered 10, after V lost 2 bases and J lost 1 base. The CDR3 totals 17 residues. The CDR3 DNA reads TGTGCCACCAGCAGACGCGGACAGGGTATTATGTCCTACGAGCAGTACTTC. Protein product: CATSRRGQGIMSYEQYF.

This sequence joins TRBV7-3 and TRBJ2-1, with 10 bases fitting TRBD1. Germline assignment: CDR1 SGHTA and CDR2 FQGTGA. There are 14 residues in the CDR3. The ends lost 5 bases at V and 9 bases at J; junction bases unmatched: 7. CDR3 loop: CASSEDRGMGEQFF. In nucleotides, the CDR3 is TGTGCCAGCAGCGAGGACAGGGGGATGGGTGAGCAGTTCTTC.

The V and J genes are TRBV5-4 and TRBJ2-7, with D tentatively TRBD1 (7 bases). Trimming pared 4 bases from V and 3 bases from J, leaving 17 bases between. The germline gives CDR1 SGHNT, CDR2 YYREEE (reference sequence). The CDR3 length is 15 residues. This CDR3 is CASSPRQGGSYEQYF. CDR3 nucleotides: TGTGCCAGCAGCCCAAGACAGGGAGGAAGCTACGAGCAGTACTTC.

For the CDR3, the DNA is TGTGCCATCAACCAGGGGGAGGCACGCTATGGCTACACCTTC. It is translated as CAINQGEARYGYTF. The chain is built from TRBV10-3 and TRBJ1-2; TRBD1 matches 7 bases. CDR1 ENHRY and CDR2 SYGVKD come from the germline V gene. The V segment lost 7 bases and the J segment 4 bases; nucleotides outside the gene matches: 9. This CDR3 contains 14 residues.

The chain couples TRBV19 to TRBJ1-5; the match to TRBD1 covers 7 bases. The V segment lost 9 bases and the J segment 3 bases; nucleotides outside the gene matches: 11. CDR1 is LNHDA and CDR2 is SQIVND in the germline V gene (reference sequence). This CDR3 is 15 amino acids long. The chain's CDR3 is CASTQATGPNQPQHF. The CDR3 region has the DNA TGTGCCAGCACCCAGGCGACAGGGCCCAATCAGCCCCAGCATTTT. The variable domain in full, with the rest retrieved from reference TRBV19 and TRBJ1-5, is DGGITQSPKYLFRKEGQNVTLSCEQNLNHDAMYWYRQDPGQGLRLIYYSQIVNDFQKGDIAEGYSVSREKKESFPLTVTSAQKNPTAFYLCASTQATGPNQPQHFGDGTRLSIL.

This clone was counted a few times. The chain uses TRBV7-2 and TRBJ1-5; D gene unclear. Per the germline V gene, CDR1 is SGHTA and CDR2 is FQGNSA. V lost 1 base and J lost 4, with 11 bases in between. This CDR3 region has 15 residues. The CDR3 spells CASSLGGVGNQPQHF. CDR3 DNA sequence: TGTGCCAGCAGCTTAGGTGGGGTTGGGAATCAGCCCCAGCATTTT.

This clone was found once. This chain uses TRBV10-3 with TRBJ1-6; no clear D gene. The CDR3 length is 14 residues. Germline-derived CDR1 and CDR2 are ENHRY and SYGVKD. The germline V and J ends were trimmed by 0 bases and 7 bases, with 7 bases remaining between them. In DNA form, the CDR3 reads TGTGCCATCAGTGAGTCTGGGGTAAATTCACCCCTCCACTTT. Its protein product is CAISESGVNSPLHF.

The genes are TRBV7-2 and TRBJ2-1; D unresolved. Germline V gene sequence: CDR1 SGHTA, CDR2 FQGNSA. The V gene lost 5 bases and the J gene lost 7 bases, with 15 bases spanning the gap. The CDR3 contains 14 residues. Here the CDR3 DNA reads TGTGCCAGCAGCGTAGAATTTACCGGGAATGAGCAGTTCTTC. Translating gives CASSVEFTGNEQFF.

This clone was picked up a small number of times. This chain joins TRBV28 and TRBJ1-1, with D maybe TRBD1 (6 bases). V lost 4 bases to trimming and J lost 7 bases, with 16 bases between them. Germline CDR1 MDHEN, CDR2 SYDVKM. This CDR3 has 14 residues. The CDR3 here is CASSSGQSPYEAFF. The CDR3 region has the DNA TGTGCCAGCAGTTCCGGACAGAGCCCATATGAAGCTTTCTTT.

The chain employs TRBV18 and TRBJ2-7; 11 nucleotides align to TRBD2. Germline CDR1 reads KGHSH; CDR2 reads LQKENI. There are 14 residues in the CDR3. V was pared by 6 bases and J by 6 bases, with 7 bases of the junction left unmatched. DNA for the CDR3: TGTGCCAGCTCTTCACTAGCGGGAGTAGGCGAGCAGTACTTC. As protein: CASSSLAGVGEQYF. Complete variable domain (other parts from reference TRBV18 and TRBJ2-7): NAGVMQNPRHLVRRRGQEARLRCSPMKGHSHVYWYRQLPEEGLKFMVYLQKENIIDESGMPKERFSAEFPKEGPSILRIQQVVRGDSAAYFCASSSLAGVGEQYFGPGTRLTVT.

CDR3 sequence: CASSQDLRYSTDTQYF. The CDR3 bases are TGCGCCAGCAGCCAAGATCTTAGGTACTCCACAGATACGCAGTATTTT. The chain carries TRBV4-3 and TRBJ2-3; no firm D call. The germline V gene encodes CDR1 LGHNA and CDR2 YSLEER. With 0 bases removed from V and 2 bases from J, the gap between germline ends came to 12 bases. The CDR3 has 16 residues.

The rearrangement links TRBV9 to TRBJ2-2; tentative D call: TRBD2 (6 bases). This CDR3 comprises 14 residues. The germline gives CDR1 SGDLS, CDR2 YYNGEE. Trimming stripped 2 bases from V and 4 bases from J, with 9 bases between. The DNA of the CDR3 is TGTGCCAGCAGCGTGGGGGGACTCACCGGGGAGCTGTTTTTT. It is translated as CASSVGGLTGELFF.

This clone turned up a few times. The chain joins TRBV11-2 to TRBJ2-7, with D possibly being TRBD1 (6 bases). V lost 1 base and J 6 bases, leaving 22 bases between the germline ends. Germline CDR1 reads SGHAT; CDR2 reads FQNNGV. The CDR3 spans 17 residues. CDR3 bases: TGTGCCAGCAGCTTAGGACCCCAGGGGCCCACCTCGGGCGAGCAGTACTTC. The encoded protein is CASSLGPQGPTSGEQYF.

V and J are TRBV19 and TRBJ2-7; 10 bases fit TRBD1. The CDR3 covers 15 residues. The J segment lost 3 bases and the V segment lost 8 bases, leaving 10 bases of the junction unmatched. Germline V gives CDR1 LNHDA, CDR2 SQIVND (reference sequence). The CDR3 nucleotides are TGTGCCAGTTCCTATCTGAGGGACAGGGGCTACGAGCAGTACTTC. It encodes CASSYLRDRGYEQYF.

The gene calls are TRBV29-1 and TRBJ1-1; D gene ambiguous. Trimming pared 6 bases from V and 0 bases from J, leaving 8 bases between. This CDR3 spans 12 amino acids. Germline V lookup: CDR1 SQVTM, CDR2 ANQGSEA. CDR3 coding DNA: TGCAGCGTCGTGACGGTGAACACTGAAGCTTTCTTT. It translates to CSVVTVNTEAFF.

This clone was detected a few times. The J gene is TRBJ1-2, the V gene TRBV27, with a weak D call TRBD1 (5 bases). CDR3 length: 18 amino acids. The V end lost 5 bases, the J end lost 0 bases, and 22 bases lay between the germline ends. From germline, CDR1 is MNHEY and CDR2 SMNVEV (reference sequence). The CDR3 region is CASSTSAGQGVTNYGYTF. The CDR3 DNA reads as TGTGCCAGCAGTACAAGCGCGGGTCAGGGAGTCACTAACTATGGCTACACCTTC.

Concerning this clone: The junction differs from germline at one of its ends, possibly a read error. J is TRBJ1-3 and V is TRBV7-2; the match to TRBD1 covers 7 bases. Per the germline V gene, CDR1 is SGHTA and CDR2 is FQGNSA. The CDR3 loop spans 16 amino acids. As DNA, the CDR3 is TGTGCCAGCAGCTCTCAAGACAGGGCGGGGGGAAATACCATATATTTT. Protein product: CASSSQDRAGGNTIYF.